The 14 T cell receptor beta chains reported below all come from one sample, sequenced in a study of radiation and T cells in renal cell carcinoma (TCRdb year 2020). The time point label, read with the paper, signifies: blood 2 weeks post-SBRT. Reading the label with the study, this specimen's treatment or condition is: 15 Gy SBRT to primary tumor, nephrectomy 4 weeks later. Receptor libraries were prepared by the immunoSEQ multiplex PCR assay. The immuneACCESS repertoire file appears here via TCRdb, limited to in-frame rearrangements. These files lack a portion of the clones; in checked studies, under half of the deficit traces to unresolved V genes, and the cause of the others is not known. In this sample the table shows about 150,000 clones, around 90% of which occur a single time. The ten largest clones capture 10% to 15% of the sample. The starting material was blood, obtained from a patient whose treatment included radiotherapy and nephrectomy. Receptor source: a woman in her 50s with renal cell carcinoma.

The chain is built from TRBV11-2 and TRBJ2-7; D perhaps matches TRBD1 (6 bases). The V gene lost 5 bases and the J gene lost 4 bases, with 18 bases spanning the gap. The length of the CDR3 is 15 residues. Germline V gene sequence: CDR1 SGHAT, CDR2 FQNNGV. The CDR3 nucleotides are TGTGCCAGCAGCCCTTTGCAGGGCAGGGGTTACGAGCAGTACTTC. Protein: CASSPLQGRGYEQYF.

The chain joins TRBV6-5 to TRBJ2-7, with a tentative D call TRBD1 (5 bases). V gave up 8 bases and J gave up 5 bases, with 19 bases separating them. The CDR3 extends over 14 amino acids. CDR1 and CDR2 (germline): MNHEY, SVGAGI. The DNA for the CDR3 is TGTGCCAGCTCTCTAAGGGGTCTCTCGAACGAGCAGTACTTC. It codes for CASSLRGLSNEQYF.

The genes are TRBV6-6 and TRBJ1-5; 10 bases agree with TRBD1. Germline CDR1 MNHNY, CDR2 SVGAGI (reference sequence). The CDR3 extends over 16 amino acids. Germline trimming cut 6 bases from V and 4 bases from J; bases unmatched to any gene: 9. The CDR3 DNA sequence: TGTGCCAGCAGGGCAACTTCGGGACAGGGGAATCAGCCCCAGCATTTT. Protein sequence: CASRATSGQGNQPQHF.

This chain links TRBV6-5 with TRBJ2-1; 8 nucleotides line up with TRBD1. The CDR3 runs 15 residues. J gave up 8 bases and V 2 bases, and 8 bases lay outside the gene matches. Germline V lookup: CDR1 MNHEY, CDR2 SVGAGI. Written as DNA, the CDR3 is TGTGCCAGCAGTTACGGTACAGGGGGTAGGGATGAGCAGTTCTTC. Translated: CASSYGTGGRDEQFF.

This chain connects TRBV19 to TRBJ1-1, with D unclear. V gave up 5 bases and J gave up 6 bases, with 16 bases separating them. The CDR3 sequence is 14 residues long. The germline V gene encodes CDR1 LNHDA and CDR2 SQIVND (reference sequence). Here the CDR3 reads CASSPLGSRAEAFF. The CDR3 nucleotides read TGTGCCAGTAGTCCCCTAGGTAGTCGGGCTGAAGCTTTCTTT.

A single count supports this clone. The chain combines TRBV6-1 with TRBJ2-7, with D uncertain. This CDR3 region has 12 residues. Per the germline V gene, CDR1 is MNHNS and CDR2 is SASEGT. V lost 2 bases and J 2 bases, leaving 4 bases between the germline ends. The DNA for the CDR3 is TGTGCCAGCAGTGAACGGGCCTACGAGCAGTACTTC. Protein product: CASSERAYEQYF.

CDR3 protein: CATTRLAESYEQYF. CDR3 coding DNA: TGTGCCACTACCAGACTAGCGGAGTCCTACGAGCAGTACTTC. The V and J genes are TRBV5-4 and TRBJ2-7; 9 nucleotides agree with TRBD2. V was clipped by 9 bases and J by 1 base; unmatched bases: 8. The CDR3 loop spans 14 amino acids. Per the germline V gene, CDR1 is SGHNT and CDR2 is YYREEE (reference sequence). The whole variable domain, remainder taken from reference TRBV5-4 and TRBJ2-7, is ETGVTQSPTHLIKTRGQQVTLRCSSQSGHNTVSWYQQALGQGPQFIFQYYREEENGRGNFPPRFSGLQFPNYSSELNVNALELDDSALYLCATTRLAESYEQYFGPGTRLTVT.

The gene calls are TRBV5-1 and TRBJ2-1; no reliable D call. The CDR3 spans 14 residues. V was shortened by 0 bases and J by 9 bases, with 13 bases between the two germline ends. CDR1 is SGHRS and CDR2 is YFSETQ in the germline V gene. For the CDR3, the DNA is TGCGCCAGCAGCTTGGCAGCTAGTTTGATTGAGCAGTTCTTC. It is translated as CASSLAASLIEQFF.

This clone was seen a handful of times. The CDR3 nucleotides read TGTGCCAGCAGCGTAAGTGGGGGCAGCAATTCACCCCTCCACTTT. Protein: CASSVSGGSNSPLHF. The gene calls are TRBV9 and TRBJ1-6; weak D call: TRBD1 (6 bases). The germline gives CDR1 SGDLS, CDR2 YYNGEE. The CDR3 loop spans 15 amino acids. Trimming removed 1 base at V and 7 bases at J, with 12 bases between.

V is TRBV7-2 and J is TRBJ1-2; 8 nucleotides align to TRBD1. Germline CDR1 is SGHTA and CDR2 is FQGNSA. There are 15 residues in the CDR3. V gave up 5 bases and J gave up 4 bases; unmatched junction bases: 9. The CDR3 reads CASSPSGGSAYGYTF. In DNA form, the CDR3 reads TGTGCCAGCAGCCCCTCAGGGGGCTCGGCCTATGGCTACACCTTC.

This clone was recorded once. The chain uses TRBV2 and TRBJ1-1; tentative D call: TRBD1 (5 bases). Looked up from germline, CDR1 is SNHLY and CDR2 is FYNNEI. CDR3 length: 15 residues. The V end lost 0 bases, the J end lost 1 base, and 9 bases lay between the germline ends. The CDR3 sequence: CASSEARDGNTEAFF. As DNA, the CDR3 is TGTGCCAGCAGTGAAGCCAGGGATGGGAACACTGAAGCTTTCTTT.

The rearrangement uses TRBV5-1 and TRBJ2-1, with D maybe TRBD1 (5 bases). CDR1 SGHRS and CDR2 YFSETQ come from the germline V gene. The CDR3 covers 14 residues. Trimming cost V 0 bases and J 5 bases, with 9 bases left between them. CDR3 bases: TGCGCCAGCAGCTTGGCGCAGGGTCACAATGAGCAGTTCTTC. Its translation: CASSLAQGHNEQFF.

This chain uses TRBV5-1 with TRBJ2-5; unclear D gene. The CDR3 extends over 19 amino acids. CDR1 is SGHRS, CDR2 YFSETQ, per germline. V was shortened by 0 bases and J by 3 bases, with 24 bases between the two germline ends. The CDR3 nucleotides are TGCGCCAGCAGCTTGGCCGGTGTGAAAGTAGCTTCAACCAAAGAGACCCAGTACTTC. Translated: CASSLAGVKVASTKETQYF.

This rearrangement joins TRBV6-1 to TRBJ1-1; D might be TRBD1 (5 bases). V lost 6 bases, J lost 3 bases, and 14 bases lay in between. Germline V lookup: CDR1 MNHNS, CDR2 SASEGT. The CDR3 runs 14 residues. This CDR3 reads CASRVTQGYTEAFF. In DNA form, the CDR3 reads TGTGCCAGCAGGGTAACTCAGGGATACACTGAAGCTTTCTTT.